The entry below describes one T cell receptor (beta chain). The data belong to a study of blood T cell repertoires in COVID-19. Across the study: Spain, Italy and the United States supplied samples that represented acute and convalescent COVID-19.

Per the authors' pipeline: It was from reference gene primer amplification that nucleated cell counts were estimated. The data were produced by immunoSEQ multiplex PCR, yet TCRdb's version contains in-frame clones alone and is incomplete. D and trimming were read from the DNA, whereas the V and J calls and clone size are those reported in that table. This table has fewer than 350,000 clones, 65% to 90% appearing once. The source material was peripheral blood. The source of this sequence is a woman in her sixties with active or convalescent COVID-19.

CDR3: CASSLLEGADGYTF. The CDR3 DNA sequence: TGTGCCAGCAGCCTTCTCGAGGGGGCCGATGGCTACACCTTC. The chain combines TRBV7-9 with TRBJ1-2; TRBD1 matches 7 bases. In germline, CDR1 is SEHNR, CDR2 FQNEAQ (reference sequence). This CDR3 contains 14 residues. V shed 5 bases and J 6 bases; nucleotides not matched to a gene: 9. Full variable domain (remainder filled in from reference TRBV7-9 and TRBJ1-2): DTGVSQNPRHKITKRGQNVTFRCDPISEHNRLYWYRQTLGQGPEFLTYFQNEAQLEKSRLLSDRFSAERPKGSFSTLEIQRTEQGDSAMYLCASSLLEGADGYTFGSGTRLTVV.